A single sample is the source of the 18 T cell receptor beta chains below, sequenced in a study of T cells in tuberculosis. Assay used: immunoSEQ multiplex PCR; TCRdb lists only in-frame clones, some missing. This sample has roughly 30,000 clones; roughly nine tenths occur once, and the top ten carry roughly 2.2%. The specimen was PBMCs. The source of these receptors is a donor aged 10-30 years with latent tuberculosis or without tuberculosis infection.

The chain has TRBV7-9 and TRBJ1-2; the D gene is possibly TRBD1 (6 bases). Trimming removed 0 bases from V and 4 bases from J, with 12 bases in between. The CDR3 consists of 15 residues. The germline V gene encodes CDR1 SEHNR and CDR2 FQNEAQ (reference sequence). CDR3 sequence reads: CASSLAGSRGYGYTF. The CDR3 coding sequence is TGTGCCAGCAGCTTAGCCGGATCCAGGGGCTATGGCTACACCTTC.

This chain joins TRBV5-5 and TRBJ2-1; 8 nucleotides agree with TRBD2. The CDR3 consists of 15 residues. Trimming removed 4 bases from V and 6 bases from J; junction bases left unmatched: 9. Germline V gene lookup returns CDR1 SGHKS and CDR2 YYEKEE (reference sequence). The CDR3 nucleotides are TGTGCCAGCAGCCGCGGTGAGCGGGGGACCAATGAGCAGTTCTTC. It translates to CASSRGERGTNEQFF.

The chain is built from TRBV6-5 and TRBJ2-7, with D uncertain. CDR1 and CDR2 (germline): MNHEY, SVGAGI. This CDR3 comprises 15 residues. Trimming shortened V by 2 bases and J by 1 base, and 12 bases separated the two germline ends. CDR3 coding DNA: TGTGCCAGCAGTTACCGAGCTAACGGTTCCTACGAGCAGTACTTC. Its translation is CASSYRANGSYEQYF.

V and J are TRBV6-1 and TRBJ1-5, with D possibly matching TRBD1 (5 bases). The CDR3 has 15 residues. The germline CDR1 and CDR2 sequences are MNHNS and SASEGT. Trimming shortened V by 3 bases and J by 0 bases, and 9 bases separated the two germline ends. CDR3 coding DNA: TGTGCCAGCAGTGAGAACGGGGGTAGCAATCAGCCCCAGCATTTT. The encoded protein is CASSENGGSNQPQHF.

In DNA, the CDR3 is TGTGCCAGCAGCCCGTACGCAGGGAATTCACCCCTCCACTTT. Its protein is CASSPYAGNSPLHF. This chain uses TRBV9 with TRBJ1-6; D perhaps matches TRBD1 (5 bases). This CDR3 is built from 14 residues. V was shortened by 4 bases and J by 7 bases, with 12 bases between the two germline ends. Germline V gene data show CDR1 as SGDLS and CDR2 as YYNGEE.

This clone has just one count. The rearrangement joins TRBV19 to TRBJ2-1, with D possibly matching TRBD2 (7 bases). In germline, CDR1 is LNHDA, CDR2 SQIVND (reference sequence). The CDR3 sequence is 13 residues long. Trimming pared 10 bases from V and 5 bases from J, leaving 15 bases between. The CDR3 bases are TGTGCCACTACCTGGGGGGGCGACAATGAGCAGTTCTTC. Amino acids: CATTWGGDNEQFF.

This chain connects TRBV10-2 to TRBJ2-5; 7 nucleotides match TRBD1. The CDR3 is 15 residues long. The V gene end was trimmed by 0 bases and the J gene end by 5 bases; junction bases not matched to a gene: 6. CDR1 WSHSY and CDR2 SAAADI come from the germline V gene. For the CDR3, the DNA is TGCGCCAGCAGTGAGTCCAAAGGGGGCCGGGAGACCCAGTACTTC. Its protein is CASSESKGGRETQYF.

The chain employs TRBV25-1 and TRBJ2-1; possibly TRBD2 for D (5 bases). Looked up from germline, CDR1 is MGHDK and CDR2 is SYGVNS. This CDR3 comprises 12 residues. CDR3 coding DNA: TGTTCTCCGGGAAAGAACTGCAATGAGCAGTTCTTC. This translates into CSPGKNCNEQFF.

CDR3 loop: CASSAEDWRRFF. The CDR3 DNA sequence: TGTGCCAGCAGCGCGGAGGATTGGAGGCGGTTCTTC. This sequence joins TRBV7-9 and TRBJ2-1; D perhaps matches TRBD2 (5 bases). The CDR3 totals 12 residues. The germline V gene has CDR1 SEHNR and CDR2 FQNEAQ (reference sequence). Trimming took 5 bases from V and 15 from J, leaving 17 bases between them.

The chain is built from TRBV19 and TRBJ2-1; TRBD1 matches at 8 bases. Germline trimming cut 3 bases from V and 5 bases from J; bases unmatched to any gene: 6. Germline CDR1 is LNHDA and CDR2 is SQIVND (reference sequence). The CDR3 is 15 amino acids. CDR3 nucleotides: TGTGCCAGTAGTATTGCGACAGGGGCGAACAATGAGCAGTTCTTC. The encoded protein is CASSIATGANNEQFF.

This rearrangement joins TRBV28 to TRBJ1-4; D not resolved. The CDR3 totals 13 residues. Between the trimmed V and J ends, which lost 6 bases and 3 bases, there was a span of 8 bases. The V gene's germline CDR1 is MDHEN and CDR2 SYDVKM. The CDR3 here is CASREAANEKLFF. As DNA, the CDR3 is TGTGCCAGCAGGGAGGCGGCTAATGAAAAACTGTTTTTT.

This sequence joins TRBV5-1 and TRBJ2-3; 9 nucleotides line up with TRBD1. V dropped 3 bases and J dropped 1; count of bases not matched to a gene: 3. The germline V gene has CDR1 SGHRS and CDR2 YFSETQ. The CDR3 extends over 15 amino acids. The CDR3 nucleotides are TGCGCCAGCAGCTCCCGGGACAGGGGCACAGATACGCAGTATTTT. Its translation is CASSSRDRGTDTQYF.

This clone was observed a few times. This sequence joins TRBV19 and TRBJ2-7; TRBD2 matches 8 bases. Germline V CDR1 and CDR2: LNHDA, SQIVND (reference sequence). V lost 6 bases to trimming and J lost 1 base; unmatched junction nucleotides: 5. The CDR3 has 14 amino acids. The CDR3 DNA reads TGTGCCAGTAGCTGGGGACTAGGGTCCTACGAGCAGTACTTC. Its protein is CASSWGLGSYEQYF. Filled out from reference TRBV19 and TRBJ2-7, the complete variable domain reads DGGITQSPKYLFRKEGQNVTLSCEQNLNHDAMYWYRQDPGQGLRLIYYSQIVNDFQKGDIAEGYSVSREKKESFPLTVTSAQKNPTAFYLCASSWGLGSYEQYFGPGTRLTVT.

This clone is a singleton in its sample. The CDR3, as DNA: TGTGCCAGCAGCGTAGATGACAGCGAGTACGAGCAGTACTTC. This codes for CASSVDDSEYEQYF. The V call is TRBV9, the J call TRBJ2-7; weak D call: TRBD1 (5 bases). Trimming shortened V by 0 bases and J by 4 bases, and 11 bases separated the two germline ends. CDR1 is SGDLS and CDR2 is YYNGEE in the germline V gene. This CDR3 region has 14 residues.

The J gene is TRBJ2-7, the V gene TRBV23-1; 9 bases align to TRBD1. TRBV23-1 carries the ORF label, with uncertain function. The trim removed 0 bases at V and 2 bases at J, leaving 5 bases unmatched. The CDR3 runs 16 residues. The CDR3 spells CASSQSRDRATYEQYF. Written as DNA, the CDR3 is TGCGCCAGCAGTCAATCTCGGGACAGGGCCACCTACGAGCAGTACTTC.

The rearrangement uses TRBV10-3 and TRBJ1-6; possibly TRBD1 for D (6 bases). CDR3 length: 14 residues. The V end was cut by 2 bases, the J end by 10 bases, with 12 bases between. Germline CDR1 and CDR2: ENHRY and SYGVKD. CDR3 DNA sequence: TGTGCCATCAGTGAGACAGGGCTAGTATCACCCCTCCACTTT. Translation: CAISETGLVSPLHF.

The chain employs TRBV6-5 and TRBJ2-7; a possible D gene is TRBD2 (6 bases). This CDR3 is 14 amino acids long. V gave up 8 bases and J gave up 5 bases, with 19 bases separating them. Germline values: CDR1 MNHEY, CDR2 SVGAGI. The CDR3 protein is CASQSIWRGDEQYF. CDR3 in DNA: TGTGCCAGCCAGAGTATATGGCGGGGCGACGAGCAGTACTTC.

The chain links TRBV7-8 to TRBJ2-1; D is uncertain. V was cut by 3 bases and J by 9 bases, with 9 bases left in between. CDR1 is SGHVS, CDR2 FQNEAQ, per germline. CDR3 length: 12 amino acids. The CDR3 reads CASSFPVREQFF. The CDR3 nucleotides read TGTGCCAGCAGCTTTCCGGTGCGTGAGCAGTTCTTC.